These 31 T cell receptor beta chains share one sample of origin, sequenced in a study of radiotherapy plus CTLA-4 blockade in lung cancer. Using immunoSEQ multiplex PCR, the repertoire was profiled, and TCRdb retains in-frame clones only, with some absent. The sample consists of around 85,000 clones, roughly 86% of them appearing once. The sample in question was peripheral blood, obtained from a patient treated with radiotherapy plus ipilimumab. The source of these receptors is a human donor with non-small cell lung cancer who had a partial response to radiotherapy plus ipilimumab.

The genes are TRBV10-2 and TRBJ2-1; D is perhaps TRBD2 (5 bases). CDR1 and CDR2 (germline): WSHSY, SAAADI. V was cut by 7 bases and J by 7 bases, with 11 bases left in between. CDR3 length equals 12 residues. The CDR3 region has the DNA TGCGCCAGCAATGGGAGATTAAATGAGCAGTTCTTC. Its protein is CASNGRLNEQFF.

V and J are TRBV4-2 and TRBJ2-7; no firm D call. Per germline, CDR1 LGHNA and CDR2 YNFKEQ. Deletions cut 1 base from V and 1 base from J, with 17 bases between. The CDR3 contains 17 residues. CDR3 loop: CASSQVPGNLRSYEQYV. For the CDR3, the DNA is TGTGCCAGCAGCCAAGTTCCAGGAAACCTACGATCCTACGAGCAGTACGTC.

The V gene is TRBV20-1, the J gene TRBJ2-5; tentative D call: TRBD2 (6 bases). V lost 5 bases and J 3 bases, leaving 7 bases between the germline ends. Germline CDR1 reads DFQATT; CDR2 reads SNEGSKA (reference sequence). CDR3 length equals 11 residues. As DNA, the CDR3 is TGCAGTGCTTTAGCGGAAGAGACCCAGTACTTC. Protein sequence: CSALAEETQYF.

The CDR3 bases are TGTGCCAGCAGCGGCCCGGACAGGGGGCAAGAGACCCAGTACTTC. Amino acids: CASSGPDRGQETQYF. The chain joins TRBV7-2 to TRBJ2-5; 10 bases line up with TRBD1. The CDR3 has 15 amino acids. J was trimmed by 2 bases and V by 5 bases; bases with no gene match: 5. Germline V gene sequence: CDR1 SGHTA, CDR2 FQGNSA.

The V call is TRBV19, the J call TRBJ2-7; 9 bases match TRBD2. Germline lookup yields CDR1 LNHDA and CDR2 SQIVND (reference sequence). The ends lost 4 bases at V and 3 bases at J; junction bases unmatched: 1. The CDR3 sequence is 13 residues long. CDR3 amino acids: CASSKLAGYEQYF. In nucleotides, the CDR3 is TGTGCCAGTAGTAAACTAGCGGGCTACGAGCAGTACTTC.

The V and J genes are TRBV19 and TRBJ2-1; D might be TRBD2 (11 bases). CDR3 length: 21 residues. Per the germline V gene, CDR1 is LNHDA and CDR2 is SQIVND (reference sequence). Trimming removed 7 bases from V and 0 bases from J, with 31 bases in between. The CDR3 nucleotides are TGTGCCAGTACCGGGACAGGGGTAGGACTAGCGGGTCCCACCTCCTACAATGAGCAGTTCTTC. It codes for CASTGTGVGLAGPTSYNEQFF.

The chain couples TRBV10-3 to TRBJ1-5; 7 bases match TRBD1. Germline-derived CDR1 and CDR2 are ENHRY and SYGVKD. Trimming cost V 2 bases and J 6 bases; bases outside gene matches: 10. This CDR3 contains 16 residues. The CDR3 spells CAISEQVGGGSQPQHF. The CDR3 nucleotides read TGTGCCATCAGTGAGCAAGTCGGAGGGGGCAGTCAGCCCCAGCATTTT.

The CDR3 DNA is TGTGCCAGCAGTTTCTTAGCGGGGGCCAATGAGCAGTTCTTC. This translates into CASSFLAGANEQFF. The genes are TRBV27 and TRBJ2-1, with 9 bases aligning to TRBD2. V lost 3 bases and J lost 6; bases outside the gene matches: 3. CDR1 is MNHEY and CDR2 is SMNVEV in the germline V gene (reference sequence). CDR3 size: 14 residues.

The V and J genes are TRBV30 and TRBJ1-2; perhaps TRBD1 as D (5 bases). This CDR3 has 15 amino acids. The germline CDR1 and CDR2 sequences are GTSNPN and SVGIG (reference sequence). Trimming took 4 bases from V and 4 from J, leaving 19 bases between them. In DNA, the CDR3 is TGTGCCTGGACTCTAAGGAACAGGCCGTCCTATGGCTACACCTTC. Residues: CAWTLRNRPSYGYTF.

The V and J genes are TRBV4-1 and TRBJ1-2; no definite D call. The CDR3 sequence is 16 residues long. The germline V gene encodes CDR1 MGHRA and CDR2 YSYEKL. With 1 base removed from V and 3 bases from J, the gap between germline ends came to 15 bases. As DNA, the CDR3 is TGCGCCAGCAGCCAAGTAACGGGTTGGATATACTATGGCTACACCTTC. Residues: CASSQVTGWIYYGYTF.

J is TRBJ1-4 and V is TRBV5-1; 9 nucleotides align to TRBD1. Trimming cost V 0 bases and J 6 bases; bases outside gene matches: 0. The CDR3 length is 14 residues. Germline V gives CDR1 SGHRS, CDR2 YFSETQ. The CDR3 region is CASSLGTGDEKLFF. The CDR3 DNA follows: TGCGCCAGCAGCTTGGGGACAGGGGATGAAAAACTGTTTTTT. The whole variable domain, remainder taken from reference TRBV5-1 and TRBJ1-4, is KAGVTQTPRYLIKTRGQQVTLSCSPISGHRSVSWYQQTPGQGLQFLFEYFSETQRNKGNFPGRFSGRQFSNSRSEMNVSTLELGDSALYLCASSLGTGDEKLFFGSGTQLSVL.

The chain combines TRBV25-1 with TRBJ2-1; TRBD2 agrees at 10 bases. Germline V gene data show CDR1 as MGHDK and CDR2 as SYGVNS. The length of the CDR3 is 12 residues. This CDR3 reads CGRASGSYEQFF. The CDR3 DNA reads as TGTGGCAGGGCTAGCGGGAGCTATGAGCAGTTCTTC.

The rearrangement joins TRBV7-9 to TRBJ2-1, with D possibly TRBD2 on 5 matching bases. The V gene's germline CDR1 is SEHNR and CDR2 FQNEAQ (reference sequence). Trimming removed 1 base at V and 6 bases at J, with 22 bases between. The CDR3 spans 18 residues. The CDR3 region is CASSLVGSGLGGRNEQFF. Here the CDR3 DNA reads TGTGCCAGCAGCTTAGTGGGTTCGGGTTTAGGAGGACGCAATGAGCAGTTCTTC.

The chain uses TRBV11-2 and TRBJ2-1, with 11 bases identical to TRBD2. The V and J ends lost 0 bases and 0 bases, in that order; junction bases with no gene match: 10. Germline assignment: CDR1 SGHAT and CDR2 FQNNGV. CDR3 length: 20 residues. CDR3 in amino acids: CASSLDGLAGYPSSYNEQFF. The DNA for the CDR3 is TGTGCCAGCAGCTTAGATGGACTAGCGGGCTACCCTAGCTCCTACAATGAGCAGTTCTTC. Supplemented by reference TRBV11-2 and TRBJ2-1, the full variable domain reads EAGVAQSPRYKIIEKRQSVAFWCNPISGHATLYWYQQILGQGPKLLIQFQNNGVVDDSQLPKDRFSAERLKGVDSTLKIQPAKLEDSAVYLCASSLDGLAGYPSSYNEQFFGPGTRLTVL.

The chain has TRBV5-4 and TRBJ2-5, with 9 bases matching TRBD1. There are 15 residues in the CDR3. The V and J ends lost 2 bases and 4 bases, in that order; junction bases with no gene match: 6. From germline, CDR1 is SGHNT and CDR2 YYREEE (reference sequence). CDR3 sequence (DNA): TGTGCCAGCAGCTTTGATTGGGACAGGGTAGAGACCCAGTACTTC. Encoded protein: CASSFDWDRVETQYF.

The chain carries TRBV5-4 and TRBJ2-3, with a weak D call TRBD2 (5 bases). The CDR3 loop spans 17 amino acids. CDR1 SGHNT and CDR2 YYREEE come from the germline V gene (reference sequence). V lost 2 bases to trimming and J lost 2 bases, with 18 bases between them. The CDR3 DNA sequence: TGTGCCAGCAGCTTAGCCATGACGGGAACTTACACAGATACGCAGTATTTT. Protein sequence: CASSLAMTGTYTDTQYF.

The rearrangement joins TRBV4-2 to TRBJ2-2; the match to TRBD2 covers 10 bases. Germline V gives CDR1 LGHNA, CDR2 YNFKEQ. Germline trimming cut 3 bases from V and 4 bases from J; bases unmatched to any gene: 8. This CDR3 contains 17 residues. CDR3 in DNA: TGTGCCAGCAGCCAGGGCCCGACTAGCGGGTTCACCGGGGAGCTGTTTTTT. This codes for CASSQGPTSGFTGELFF.

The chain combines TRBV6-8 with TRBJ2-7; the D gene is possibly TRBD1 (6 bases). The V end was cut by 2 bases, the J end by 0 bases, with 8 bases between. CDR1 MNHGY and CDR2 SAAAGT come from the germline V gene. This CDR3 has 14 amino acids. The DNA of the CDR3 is TGTGCCAGCAGTTACCGGGACAACTCCTACGAGCAGTACGTC. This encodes CASSYRDNSYEQYV.

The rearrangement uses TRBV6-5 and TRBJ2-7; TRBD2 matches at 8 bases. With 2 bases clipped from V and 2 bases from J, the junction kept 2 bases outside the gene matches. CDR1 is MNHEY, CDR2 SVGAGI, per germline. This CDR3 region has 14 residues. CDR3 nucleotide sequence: TGTGCCAGCAGTTACACGGGAGGGCCCTACGAGCAGTACGTC. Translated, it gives CASSYTGGPYEQYV.

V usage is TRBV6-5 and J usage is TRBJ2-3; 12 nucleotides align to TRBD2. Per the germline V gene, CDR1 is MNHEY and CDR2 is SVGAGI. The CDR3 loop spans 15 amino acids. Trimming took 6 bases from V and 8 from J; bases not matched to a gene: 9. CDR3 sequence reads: CASSRRLAGEVTQYF. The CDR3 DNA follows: TGTGCCAGCAGCCGCCGACTAGCGGGAGAGGTTACGCAGTATTTT.

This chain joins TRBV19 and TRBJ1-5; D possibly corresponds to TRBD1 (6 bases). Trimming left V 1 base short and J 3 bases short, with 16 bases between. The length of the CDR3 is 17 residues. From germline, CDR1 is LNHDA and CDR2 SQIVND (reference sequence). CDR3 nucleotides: TGTGCCAGTAGTATAGCTCGGGGGGGGCGGAACAATCAGCCCCAGCATTTT. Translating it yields CASSIARGGRNNQPQHF.

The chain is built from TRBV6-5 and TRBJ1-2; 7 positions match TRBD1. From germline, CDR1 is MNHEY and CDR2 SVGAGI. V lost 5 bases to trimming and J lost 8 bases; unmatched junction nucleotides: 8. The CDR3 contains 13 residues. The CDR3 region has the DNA TGTGCCAGCAGTCGGGACAGCCCGACGGGCTACACCTTC. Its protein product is CASSRDSPTGYTF.

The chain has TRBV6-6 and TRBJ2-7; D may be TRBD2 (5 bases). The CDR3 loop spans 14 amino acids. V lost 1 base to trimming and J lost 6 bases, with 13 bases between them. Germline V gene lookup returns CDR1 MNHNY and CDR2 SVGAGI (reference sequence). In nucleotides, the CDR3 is TGTGCCAGCAGTTACTTCGGGGTAACGGGCGAGCAGTACTTC. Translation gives CASSYFGVTGEQYF.

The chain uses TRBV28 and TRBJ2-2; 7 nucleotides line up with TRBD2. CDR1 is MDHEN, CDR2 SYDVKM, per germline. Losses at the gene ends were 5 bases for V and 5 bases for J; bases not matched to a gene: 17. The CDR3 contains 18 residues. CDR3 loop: CASSTTIVAFGRTGELFF. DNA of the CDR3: TGTGCCAGCAGTACAACCATTGTAGCGTTCGGGAGGACCGGGGAGCTGTTTTTT.

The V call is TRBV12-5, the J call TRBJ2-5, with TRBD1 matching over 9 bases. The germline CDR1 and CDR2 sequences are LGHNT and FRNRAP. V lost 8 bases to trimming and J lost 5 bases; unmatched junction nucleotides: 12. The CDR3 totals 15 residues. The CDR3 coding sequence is TGTGCTAGTTCTCCTCCAACAGGGGGCTTTGAGACCCAGTACTTC. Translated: CASSPPTGGFETQYF.

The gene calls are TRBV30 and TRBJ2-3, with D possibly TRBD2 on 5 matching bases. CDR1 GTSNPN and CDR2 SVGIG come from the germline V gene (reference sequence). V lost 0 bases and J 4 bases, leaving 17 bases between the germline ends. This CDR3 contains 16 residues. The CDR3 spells CAWSVAAAPGADTQYF. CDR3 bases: TGTGCCTGGAGTGTAGCGGCAGCCCCCGGTGCAGATACGCAGTATTTT.

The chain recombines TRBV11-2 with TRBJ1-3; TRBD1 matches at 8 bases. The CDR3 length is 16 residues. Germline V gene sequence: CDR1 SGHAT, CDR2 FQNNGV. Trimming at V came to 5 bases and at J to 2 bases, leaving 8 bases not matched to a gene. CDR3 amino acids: CASSRQGPKTGNTIYF. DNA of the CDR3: TGTGCCAGCAGCCGACAGGGGCCTAAAACTGGAAACACCATATATTTT.

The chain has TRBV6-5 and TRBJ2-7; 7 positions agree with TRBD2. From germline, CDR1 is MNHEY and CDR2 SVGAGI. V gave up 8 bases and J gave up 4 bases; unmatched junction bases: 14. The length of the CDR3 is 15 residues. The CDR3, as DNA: TGTGCCAGCGCCCTGGATCTCTTGGGAGGGTACGAGCAGTACTTC. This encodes CASALDLLGGYEQYF.

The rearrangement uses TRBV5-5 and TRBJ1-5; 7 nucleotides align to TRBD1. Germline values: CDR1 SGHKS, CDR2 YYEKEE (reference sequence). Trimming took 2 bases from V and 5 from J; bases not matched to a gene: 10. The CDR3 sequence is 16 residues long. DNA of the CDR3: TGTGCCAGCAGCTTAAGAGCCGACAGGGTTTATCAGCCCCAGCATTTT. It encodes CASSLRADRVYQPQHF.

This CDR3 is CASSPSWGSLAGMGEQYF. CDR3 in DNA: TGTGCCAGCAGCCCCTCGTGGGGTTCGCTAGCGGGAATGGGCGAGCAGTACTTC. The chain employs TRBV7-8 and TRBJ2-7; TRBD2 matches at 9 bases. The CDR3 runs to 18 residues. Germline CDR1 SGHVS, CDR2 FQNEAQ. V lost 5 bases to trimming and J lost 6 bases; unmatched junction nucleotides: 20.

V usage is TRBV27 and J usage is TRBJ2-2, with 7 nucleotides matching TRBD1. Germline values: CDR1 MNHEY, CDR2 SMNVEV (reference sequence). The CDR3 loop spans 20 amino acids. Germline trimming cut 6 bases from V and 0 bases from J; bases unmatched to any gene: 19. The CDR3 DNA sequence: TGTGCCAGCAGCCCGATTCGGGCAGGGGGTTTCCGAACGAACACCGGGGAGCTGTTTTTT. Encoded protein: CASSPIRAGGFRTNTGELFF.